This T cell receptor (beta chain) was profiled in a study of T cells in Graves' hyperthyroidism and ophthalmopathy. The germline gives CDR1 LNHDA, CDR2 SQIVND (reference sequence). The CDR3 consists of 15 residues. V lost 3 bases, J lost 2 bases, and 14 bases lay in between. This clonotype has at least ten counts. TCR beta CDR3 regions were amplified from RNA. HTBI primers were used for first-round RT-PCR of the TCR CDR3. TCRdb recomputed calls from the multiplex PCR reads with MiXCR, one row per CDR3 protein. The table shows around 300,000 distinct CDR3 sequences, with approximately 13% occurring only once.

Source material: blood. This clonotype was obtained from a woman between 40 and 50 years old with Graves' hyperthyroidism. This chain links TRBV19 with TRBJ2-7; TRBD2 is a possible D gene (6 bases). The DNA of the CDR3 is TGTGCCAGTAGTATCGCGGGACCTGGGGCCTACGAGCAGTACTTC. Encoded protein: CASSIAGPGAYEQYF.